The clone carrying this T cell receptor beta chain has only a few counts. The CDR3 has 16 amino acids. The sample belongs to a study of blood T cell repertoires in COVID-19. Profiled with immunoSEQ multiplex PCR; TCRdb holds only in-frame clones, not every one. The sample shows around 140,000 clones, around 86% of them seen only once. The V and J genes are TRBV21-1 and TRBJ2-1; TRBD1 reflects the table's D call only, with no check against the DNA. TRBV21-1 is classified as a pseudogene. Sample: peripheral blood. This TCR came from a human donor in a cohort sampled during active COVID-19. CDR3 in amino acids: CASSQAQGSSYNEQFF. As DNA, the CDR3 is TGTGCCAGCAGCCAAGCACAGGGTAGCTCCTACAATGAGCAGTTCTTC.